Below are 24 T cell receptor beta chains sequenced from a single sample in a study of human T cells and chemical hapten exposure. As for time point: patch test 1, 2 weeks after DPC sensitization. The treatment here: therapeutic diphenylcyclopropenone sensitization with weekly scalp DPC. Each CDR3 protein gets one entry after TCRdb re-called the RACE reads with MiXCR. The top ten clones hold roughly 4.2% of a sample with tens of thousands of distinct CDR3 sequences, approximately 12% of them seen once. This specimen was whole blood, taken in connection with sensitization to the hapten diphenylcyclopropenone (DPC). These receptors all stem from a woman in her fifties or sixties with alopecia areata. Some clones in this sample may be carry-over from other donors' samples.

This clonotype was detected a few times. The rearrangement links TRBV3-1 to TRBJ2-3, with D perhaps matching TRBD1 (5 bases). Trimming took 3 bases from V and 0 from J, leaving 13 bases between them. Germline CDR1 reads LGHDT; CDR2 reads YNNKEL (reference sequence). The CDR3 is 16 amino acids. This CDR3 is CASSQKNRFSTDTQYF. Here the CDR3 DNA reads TGTGCCAGCAGCCAGAAAAACAGGTTTAGCACAGATACGCAGTATTTT.

This clonotype was seen a few times. This chain connects TRBV20-1 to TRBJ2-4; D may be TRBD1 (7 bases). This CDR3 region has 16 residues. The germline V gene has CDR1 DFQATT and CDR2 SNEGSKA (reference sequence). V lost 0 bases, J lost 3 bases, and 15 bases lay in between. For the CDR3, the DNA is TGCAGTGCTAGAGATCGCAGGGGGGCTGTCAAAAACATTCAGTACTTC. The encoded protein is CSARDRRGAVKNIQYF.

This clonotype showed up just once. V is TRBV20-1 and J is TRBJ2-7, with TRBD1 identical over 7 bases. J lost 3 bases, V lost 6 bases, and 20 bases had no gene match. The CDR3 loop spans 17 amino acids. Germline CDR1 and CDR2: DFQATT and SNEGSKA (reference sequence). The CDR3 sequence: CSAAPYTRTGGGYEQYF. The CDR3 DNA reads as TGCAGTGCCGCCCCCTACACCAGGACAGGCGGAGGCTACGAGCAGTACTTC.

This clonotype was found once. The chain recombines TRBV5-4 with TRBJ2-5; 7 nucleotides line up with TRBD1. The CDR3 totals 15 residues. Germline CDR1 is SGHNT and CDR2 is YYREEE (reference sequence). J gave up 3 bases and V 1 base, and 6 bases lay outside the gene matches. CDR3 sequence: CASSLLLGTEETQYF. Written as DNA, the CDR3 is TGTGCCAGCAGCTTGCTCTTAGGGACAGAAGAGACCCAGTACTTC.

This sequence joins TRBV28 and TRBJ1-2; D remains ambiguous. The germline gives CDR1 MDHEN, CDR2 SYDVKM. This CDR3 contains 13 residues. V was cut by 2 bases and J by 2 bases, with 6 bases left in between. The CDR3 DNA reads as TGTGCCAGCAGTTTAAAACAGAACTATGGCTACACCTTC. This codes for CASSLKQNYGYTF.

This clonotype was seen ten or more times. CDR3 residues: CASSYSQDSNQPQHF. As DNA, the CDR3 is TGTGCCAGCAGTTACTCACAGGATAGCAATCAGCCCCAGCATTTT. The genes are TRBV6-2 or TRBV6-3 and TRBJ1-5; possible D gene TRBD1, 5 bases. V dropped 0 bases and J dropped 0 bases, with 6 bases sitting between them. CDR3 length: 15 amino acids. Germline assignment: CDR1 MNHEY and CDR2 SVGEGT.

This clonotype occurred a few times. This rearrangement joins TRBV13 to TRBJ2-5; D is undetermined. This CDR3 is 16 amino acids long. Per germline, CDR1 PRHDT and CDR2 FYEKMQ (reference sequence). Trimming cost V 0 bases and J 5 bases, with 16 bases left between them. The CDR3 spells CASSLGGRFGRETQYF. CDR3 in DNA: TGTGCCAGCAGCTTAGGCGGTCGGTTCGGCCGCGAGACCCAGTACTTC.

At least ten counts were recorded for this clonotype. The rearrangement joins TRBV7-9 to TRBJ1-5, with D possibly matching TRBD1 (6 bases). V was clipped by 5 bases and J by 3 bases, with 17 bases between them. Germline CDR1 reads SEHNR; CDR2 reads FQNEAQ (reference sequence). The length of the CDR3 is 16 residues. Here the CDR3 reads CASSPPGTIYNQPQHF. CDR3 in DNA: TGTGCCAGCAGCCCCCCCGGGACAATTTACAATCAGCCCCAGCATTTT.

This chain links TRBV27 with TRBJ2-5, with 8 bases identical to TRBD2. The CDR3 length is 16 residues. Trimming cost V 4 bases and J 5 bases; bases outside gene matches: 12. Germline CDR1 MNHEY, CDR2 SMNVEV (reference sequence). CDR3 protein: CASSSRGRIGRETQYF. CDR3 nucleotide sequence: TGTGCCAGCAGTTCACGCGGGAGGATCGGACGGGAGACCCAGTACTTC.

There are many counts of this clonotype. The chain is built from TRBV7-2 and TRBJ1-1, with unresolved D. Germline loops: CDR1 SGHTA, CDR2 FQGNSA. V lost 3 bases to trimming and J lost 3 bases, with 14 bases between them. The length of the CDR3 is 15 residues. The CDR3 loop reads CASSLGPFGYTEAFF. CDR3 coding DNA: TGTGCCAGCAGCTTGGGCCCTTTCGGGTACACTGAAGCTTTCTTT.

This clonotype was seen a handful of times. The rearrangement links TRBV6-1 to TRBJ1-1; 10 bases align to TRBD1. The CDR3 extends over 16 amino acids. V shed 7 bases and J 4 bases; nucleotides not matched to a gene: 12. From germline, CDR1 is MNHNS and CDR2 SASEGT. CDR3 coding DNA: TGTGCCAGCAAGAACACCGGGACAGGGGAGAGCACTGAAGCTTTCTTT. Protein product: CASKNTGTGESTEAFF.

V is TRBV7-9 and J is TRBJ2-7; 7 positions agree with TRBD1. This CDR3 has 13 residues. Germline CDR1 is SEHNR and CDR2 is FQNEAQ (reference sequence). V lost 5 bases, J lost 1 base, and 2 bases stayed unmatched. The CDR3, as DNA: TGTGCCAGCAGCCCGGGACAGTCCTACGAGCAGTACTTC. It is translated as CASSPGQSYEQYF.

The chain carries TRBV24-1 and TRBJ2-4; D may match TRBD1 or TRBD2 (6 bases each). Trimming removed 5 bases at V and 1 base at J, with 11 bases between. In germline, CDR1 is KGHDR, CDR2 SFDVKD. This CDR3 is 15 amino acids long. The CDR3 protein is CATSAEGGAKNIQYF. In DNA, the CDR3 is TGTGCCACCAGTGCCGAAGGGGGGGCCAAAAACATTCAGTACTTC.

The rearrangement joins TRBV7-3 to TRBJ2-1; TRBD2 matches 8 bases. Germline assignment: CDR1 SGHTA and CDR2 FQGTGA. V shed 4 bases and J 2 bases; nucleotides not matched to a gene: 4. The CDR3 is 15 residues long. The CDR3 is CASSSAGLAYNEQFF. DNA of the CDR3: TGTGCCAGCAGCTCTGCGGGACTAGCCTACAATGAGCAGTTCTTC.

This clonotype was detected many times. The chain combines TRBV12-3 or TRBV12-4 with TRBJ2-5, with 7 bases identical to TRBD1. This CDR3 is built from 16 residues. With V trimmed by 4 bases and J by 2 bases, 10 bases remained unmatched. CDR3 protein: CASSSGTDFMQETQYF. In nucleotides, the CDR3 is TGTGCCAGCAGTTCCGGGACAGACTTTATGCAAGAGACCCAGTACTTC.

Only a few counts were recorded for this clonotype. The V call is TRBV6-2 or TRBV6-3, the J call TRBJ1-1; D ambiguous. V shed 6 bases and J shed 6 bases, with 11 bases lying between them. The CDR3 consists of 12 residues. The germline V gene has CDR1 MNHEY and CDR2 SVGEGT. CDR3 in DNA: TGTGCCAGCAGGGGGTTCAGCCCTGAAGCTTTCTTT. Its protein is CASRGFSPEAFF.

This clonotype was observed a handful of times. J is TRBJ2-5 and V is TRBV6-2 or TRBV6-3; the D call may be TRBD1 or TRBD2 (7 bases each). Germline V gene data show CDR1 as MNHEY and CDR2 as SVGEGT. V lost 6 bases and J lost 2, with 22 bases in between. This CDR3 region has 17 residues. The CDR3 sequence is CASRYAPGGAIQETQYF. CDR3 DNA: TGTGCCAGCAGATACGCCCCAGGGGGGGCGATACAAGAGACCCAGTACTTC.

This sequence joins TRBV20-1 and TRBJ2-4, with D perhaps TRBD1 (6 bases). The CDR3 is 14 residues long. V was clipped by 3 bases and J by 7 bases, with 16 bases between them. The germline V gene encodes CDR1 DFQATT and CDR2 SNEGSKA (reference sequence). The chain's CDR3 is CSARPNRVVNIQYF. Written as DNA, the CDR3 is TGCAGTGCTAGGCCTAACAGGGTAGTTAACATTCAGTACTTC.

V gene TRBV3-1 combines with J gene TRBJ2-1; 9 bases are shared with TRBD1. Trimming cost V 4 bases and J 9 bases; bases outside gene matches: 13. The CDR3 loop spans 16 amino acids. Per the germline V gene, CDR1 is LGHDT and CDR2 is YNNKEL (reference sequence). CDR3: CASSRRGQGKISEQFF. The DNA for the CDR3 is TGTGCCAGCAGCCGGCGAGGACAGGGGAAGATAAGTGAGCAGTTCTTC.

The genes are TRBV19 and TRBJ1-5, with TRBD1 identical over 7 bases. V lost 3 bases, J lost 3 bases, and 11 bases stayed unmatched. This CDR3 has 17 amino acids. Looked up from germline, CDR1 is LNHDA and CDR2 is SQIVND (reference sequence). The CDR3, as DNA: TGTGCCAGTAGTATCGTCGGGACAGTGAAAAACAATCAGCCCCAGCATTTT. Encoded protein: CASSIVGTVKNNQPQHF. Drawing the rest from reference TRBV19 and TRBJ1-5, the complete variable domain is DGGITQSPKYLFRKEGQNVTLSCEQNLNHDAMYWYRQDPGQGLRLIYYSQIVNDFQKGDIAEGYSVSREKKESFPLTVTSAQKNPTAFYLCASSIVGTVKNNQPQHFGDGTRLSIL.

This clonotype was counted between two and nine times. The rearrangement joins TRBV14 to TRBJ1-3; D unresolved. From germline, CDR1 is SGHDN and CDR2 FVKESK. V was cut by 0 bases and J by 0 bases, with 12 bases left in between. The CDR3 is 17 residues long. This CDR3 reads CASSQDVSRLSGNTIYF. DNA for the CDR3: TGTGCCAGCAGCCAAGATGTTAGCCGCCTCTCTGGAAACACCATATATTTT.

This clonotype occurred many times. This chain joins TRBV3-1 and TRBJ1-1, with D unresolved. Germline V gene sequence: CDR1 LGHDT, CDR2 YNNKEL (reference sequence). Trimming removed 1 base from V and 5 bases from J, with 14 bases in between. This CDR3 region has 15 residues. CDR3 bases: TGTGCCAGCAGCCAAGGATCAGTCCCGAGGACTGAAGCTTTCTTT. It yields the protein CASSQGSVPRTEAFF.

This clonotype occurred many times. The chain links TRBV11-2 to TRBJ2-1, with 7 positions matching TRBD2. The trim removed 5 bases at V and 10 bases at J, leaving 14 bases unmatched. This CDR3 spans 15 amino acids. From germline, CDR1 is SGHAT and CDR2 FQNNGV. CDR3 sequence reads: CASSDGTTRGGEQFF. CDR3 sequence (DNA): TGTGCCAGCAGCGACGGGACTACACGTGGGGGGGAGCAGTTCTTC.

This clonotype came up many times. CDR3 nucleotide sequence: TGTGCCAGCAGTGTGGATTTAGGGGTTGGTTCACCCCTCCACTTT. Translation gives CASSVDLGVGSPLHF. The rearrangement uses TRBV27 and TRBJ1-6; D may be TRBD1 (5 bases). Trimming took 5 bases from V and 9 from J, leaving 17 bases between them. The CDR3 contains 15 residues. From germline, CDR1 is MNHEY and CDR2 SMNVEV (reference sequence).